The 25 T cell receptor beta chains below were found in one sample sequenced in a study of CD8+ T cells in alopecia areata. cDNA reverse transcribed from extracted RNA served as the sequencing template. Data came from immunoSEQ multiplex PCR; TCRdb stores just in-frame clones and leaves some out. The repertoire has some 180,000 clones, more than 60% of them found once; the top ten carry roughly 1.7%. The sequences come from CD4+ T cells sorted from blood, collected at week 0. These receptors came from a human donor with alopecia areata.

V gene TRBV7-9 combines with J gene TRBJ1-1, with D possibly being TRBD1 (6 bases). Trimming removed 1 base at V and 3 bases at J, with 12 bases between. The CDR3 has 15 residues. The germline CDR1 and CDR2 sequences are SEHNR and FQNEAQ (reference sequence). CDR3 region: CASSLVQGEYTEAFF. The CDR3 nucleotides read TGTGCCAGCAGCTTAGTACAGGGTGAGTACACTGAAGCTTTCTTT.

This CDR3 is CASSANSRNYGYTF. CDR3 DNA: TGTGCCAGCAGCGCTAACAGCCGTAACTATGGCTACACCTTC. The V and J genes are TRBV9 and TRBJ1-2, with D unclear. The germline gives CDR1 SGDLS, CDR2 YYNGEE. Trimming took 3 bases from V and 1 from J, leaving 10 bases between them. This CDR3 contains 14 residues.

V gene TRBV30 combines with J gene TRBJ2-7, with unresolved D. The germline V and J ends were trimmed by 1 base and 5 bases, with 9 bases remaining between them. CDR1 and CDR2 (germline): GTSNPN, SVGIG (reference sequence). The CDR3 runs 12 residues. The CDR3 nucleotides are TGTGCCTGGAGTGCCCCACAGAACGAGCAGTACTTC. It is translated as CAWSAPQNEQYF.

There are a few counts of this clone. J is TRBJ2-7 and V is TRBV11-2; the match to TRBD2 covers 10 bases. Looked up from germline, CDR1 is SGHAT and CDR2 is FQNNGV. J lost 5 bases, V lost 5 bases, and 6 bases had no gene match. The CDR3 is made up of 14 amino acids. Written as DNA, the CDR3 is TGTGCCAGCAGCCCGGGACTAGCGATGAACGAGCAGTACTTC. Residues: CASSPGLAMNEQYF.

The CDR3 nucleotides read TGTGCCTGGAGTGTAAGGCAGAACACCGGGGAGCTGTTTTTT. Translated, it gives CAWSVRQNTGELFF. The chain is built from TRBV30 and TRBJ2-2, with D uncertain. The ends were cut back, 0 bases at V and 1 base at J, with 6 bases in the middle. CDR3 size: 14 residues. The germline V gene has CDR1 GTSNPN and CDR2 SVGIG (reference sequence).

The chain has TRBV30 and TRBJ2-2; possibly TRBD1 for D (5 bases). V was cut by 0 bases and J by 5 bases, with 13 bases left in between. This CDR3 contains 15 residues. From germline, CDR1 is GTSNPN and CDR2 SVGIG (reference sequence). CDR3 sequence reads: CAWSVLQGSTGELFF. CDR3 DNA sequence: TGTGCCTGGAGTGTACTCCAGGGTAGTACCGGGGAGCTGTTTTTT.

This clone was found a few times. V gene TRBV25-1 combines with J gene TRBJ2-3; possible D gene TRBD2, 6 bases. CDR1 is MGHDK, CDR2 SYGVNS, per germline. Trimming took off 8 bases at V and 3 bases at J, with 9 bases between the two ends. The CDR3 extends over 12 amino acids. DNA for the CDR3: TGTGCCAGCGGTGGGGGGACAGATACGCAGTATTTT. It is translated as CASGGGTDTQYF.

This clone has just a few counts. J is TRBJ1-1 and V is TRBV5-1, with unresolved D. This CDR3 has 13 amino acids. CDR1 and CDR2 from the germline V gene are SGHRS and YFSETQ. V lost 4 bases and J 3 bases, leaving 10 bases between the germline ends. The chain's CDR3 is CASSDVLDTEAFF. CDR3 DNA: TGCGCCAGCAGCGACGTGTTGGACACTGAAGCTTTCTTT.

Written as DNA, the CDR3 is TGCGCCAGCAACTGGGCTGACGGGAATGAGCAGTTCTTC. Its translation is CASNWADGNEQFF. This rearrangement joins TRBV5-1 to TRBJ2-1; D remains ambiguous. The CDR3 consists of 13 residues. Per germline, CDR1 SGHRS and CDR2 YFSETQ. Trimming shortened V by 6 bases and J by 7 bases, and 14 bases separated the two germline ends. Full variable domain (outside the CDR3, taken from reference TRBV5-1 and TRBJ2-1): KAGVTQTPRYLIKTRGQQVTLSCSPISGHRSVSWYQQTPGQGLQFLFEYFSETQRNKGNFPGRFSGRQFSNSRSEMNVSTLELGDSALYLCASNWADGNEQFFGPGTRLTVL.

This clone was seen a few times. The V call is TRBV9, the J call TRBJ2-5; the D gene is possibly TRBD2 (5 bases). The CDR3 is 13 residues long. Trimming removed 4 bases at V and 5 bases at J, with 12 bases between. Germline CDR1 is SGDLS and CDR2 is YYNGEE. CDR3 DNA: TGTGCCAGCAGCCAAGATGCGGGCGAGACCCAGTACTTC. Encoded protein: CASSQDAGETQYF. Using reference TRBV9 and TRBJ2-5 for the parts outside the CDR3, the full variable domain is DSGVTQTPKHLITATGQRVTLRCSPRSGDLSVYWYQQSLDQGLQFLIQYYNGEERAKGNILERFSAQQFPDLHSELNLSSLELGDSALYFCASSQDAGETQYFGPGTRLLVL.

The chain has TRBV19 and TRBJ1-6; D call uncertain. The CDR3 sequence is 14 residues long. Germline loops: CDR1 LNHDA, CDR2 SQIVND (reference sequence). V lost 9 bases and J 0 bases, leaving 9 bases between the germline ends. The CDR3 DNA follows: TGTGCCAGCCTAGATAGCTCCTATAATTCACCCCTCCACTTT. As protein: CASLDSSYNSPLHF.

V and J are TRBV29-1 and TRBJ1-2; D perhaps matches TRBD1 (5 bases). Germline lookup yields CDR1 SQVTM and CDR2 ANQGSEA. V was shortened by 7 bases and J by 7 bases, with 10 bases between the two germline ends. The CDR3 consists of 10 residues. CDR3 amino acids: CSALGVGYTF. In DNA, the CDR3 is TGCAGCGCTTTAGGGGTTGGCTACACCTTC.

The chain links TRBV2 to TRBJ1-5; D perhaps matches TRBD1 (5 bases). Trimming cost V 6 bases and J 0 bases, with 12 bases left between them. Germline loops: CDR1 SNHLY, CDR2 FYNNEI. The CDR3 has 15 amino acids. CDR3 sequence (DNA): TGTGCCAGCAGCTTGGGACGGGCTAGCAATCAGCCCCAGCATTTT. Its protein product is CASSLGRASNQPQHF.

The genes are TRBV5-1 and TRBJ1-3; TRBD1 is a possible D gene (6 bases). V lost 4 bases and J 6 bases, leaving 14 bases between the germline ends. Germline values: CDR1 SGHRS, CDR2 YFSETQ. The CDR3 consists of 14 residues. The CDR3, as DNA: TGCGCCAGCAGCCCAGGGGAATCCGAAAACACCATATATTTT. Translating it yields CASSPGESENTIYF.

The CDR3 sequence: CASSSRTVTGNGYTF. CDR3 coding DNA: TGTGCCAGCAGCTCCCGGACCGTGACAGGGAATGGCTACACCTTC. This chain connects TRBV9 to TRBJ1-2; 7 bases map to TRBD1. The CDR3 has 15 residues. Germline CDR1 reads SGDLS; CDR2 reads YYNGEE. Unmatched junction bases numbered 12, after V lost 4 bases and J lost 6 bases.

The chain joins TRBV29-1 to TRBJ1-2, with D unclear. CDR3 length: 14 amino acids. Trimming took 0 bases from V and 6 from J, leaving 14 bases between them. Germline V gene data show CDR1 as SQVTM and CDR2 as ANQGSEA. This CDR3 reads CSVEDGRSKDGYTF. The CDR3 coding sequence is TGCAGCGTTGAAGATGGCCGCAGTAAGGATGGCTACACCTTC. Combining the CDR3 with reference TRBV29-1 and TRBJ1-2 gives the whole variable domain SAVISQKPSRDICQRGTSLTIQCQVDSQVTMMFWYRQQPGQSLTLIATANQGSEATYESGFVIDKFPISRPNLTFSTLTVSNMSPEDSSIYLCSVEDGRSKDGYTFGSGTRLTVV.

The sample holds a few counts of this clone. The CDR3 sequence is CATSVWGRTNYGYTF. The DNA for the CDR3 is TGTGCCACCAGCGTCTGGGGGCGGACTAACTATGGCTACACCTTC. V gene TRBV15 combines with J gene TRBJ1-2; possible D gene TRBD1, 6 bases. CDR1 LNHNV and CDR2 YYDKDF come from the germline V gene (reference sequence). This CDR3 contains 15 residues. Trimming pared 5 bases from V and 0 bases from J, leaving 13 bases between.

This chain joins TRBV29-1 and TRBJ1-1; the D is unclear. Per germline, CDR1 SQVTM and CDR2 ANQGSEA. Trimming pared 5 bases from V and 0 bases from J, leaving 19 bases between. The CDR3 has 16 amino acids. This CDR3 is CSVPTGMHSMNTEAFF. In DNA, the CDR3 is TGCAGCGTTCCTACCGGGATGCATTCGATGAACACTGAAGCTTTCTTT.

On this clone itself: This CDR3 is also generated by other DNA sequences in the sample. The CDR3: CASSPLSGANVLTF. Here the CDR3 DNA reads TGTGCCAGCAGCCCCCTCTCTGGGGCCAACGTCCTGACTTTC. This chain joins TRBV14 and TRBJ2-6; D remains unclear. This CDR3 has 14 amino acids. Germline values: CDR1 SGHDN, CDR2 FVKESK. The V end was cut by 4 bases, the J end by 0 bases, with 4 bases between.

This rearrangement joins TRBV28 to TRBJ2-1, with no clear D. The CDR3 is 13 amino acids. From germline, CDR1 is MDHEN and CDR2 SYDVKM. Trimming took 6 bases from V and 8 from J, leaving 14 bases between them. The CDR3 loop reads CASSGPGVHEQFF. CDR3 DNA sequence: TGTGCCAGCAGCGGACCTGGGGTGCATGAGCAGTTCTTC.

The chain combines TRBV5-1 with TRBJ2-7, with a tentative D call TRBD1 (5 bases). Trimming took 6 bases from V and 5 from J, leaving 9 bases between them. CDR1 and CDR2 from the germline V gene are SGHRS and YFSETQ. The length of the CDR3 is 11 residues. CDR3 in DNA: TGCGCCAGCAAGGTCAGGGACGAGCAGTACTTC. This encodes CASKVRDEQYF.

This chain joins TRBV29-1 and TRBJ1-1, with 7 bases aligning to TRBD1. Germline trimming cut 3 bases from V and 5 bases from J; bases unmatched to any gene: 12. The germline V gene has CDR1 SQVTM and CDR2 ANQGSEA. The CDR3 spans 15 residues. The CDR3 loop is CSVEEMGRGRTEAFF. CDR3 coding DNA: TGCAGCGTTGAGGAAATGGGAAGGGGGCGGACTGAAGCTTTCTTT.

CDR3 DNA sequence: TGTGCCTGGAGTGCCGGGGGGAACAATCAGCCCCAGCATTTT. Translating gives CAWSAGGNNQPQHF. J is TRBJ1-5 and V is TRBV30; weak D call: TRBD1 (5 bases). CDR1 GTSNPN and CDR2 SVGIG come from the germline V gene (reference sequence). CDR3 length: 14 residues. V was trimmed by 1 base and J by 3 bases, leaving 10 bases between them. The whole variable domain, filled in from reference TRBV30 and TRBJ1-5, reads SQTIHQWPATLVQPVGSPLSLECTVEGTSNPNLYWYRQAAGRGLQLLFYSVGIGQISSEVPQNLSASRPQDRQFILSSKKLLLSDSGFYLCAWSAGGNNQPQHFGDGTRLSIL.

Turning to this clone: Other DNA sequences from this sample encode an identical CDR3 as well. This sequence joins TRBV18 and TRBJ1-2; TRBD1 aligns across 7 bases. Germline assignment: CDR1 KGHSH and CDR2 LQKENI. The ends lost 1 base at V and 1 base at J; junction bases unmatched: 0. This CDR3 region has 14 residues. Here the CDR3 reads CASSPRQGNYGYTF. Written as DNA, the CDR3 is TGTGCCAGCTCACCACGACAGGGTAACTATGGCTACACCTTC.

This clone was counted only a few times. Other DNA variants within this sample encode the same CDR3. This chain links TRBV30 with TRBJ2-6; D ambiguous. V lost 4 bases to trimming and J lost 4 bases, with 5 bases between them. Per germline, CDR1 GTSNPN and CDR2 SVGIG (reference sequence). This CDR3 has 12 residues. The CDR3 loop reads CAWNPGANVLTF. CDR3 bases: TGTGCCTGGAACCCCGGGGCCAACGTCCTGACTTTC.